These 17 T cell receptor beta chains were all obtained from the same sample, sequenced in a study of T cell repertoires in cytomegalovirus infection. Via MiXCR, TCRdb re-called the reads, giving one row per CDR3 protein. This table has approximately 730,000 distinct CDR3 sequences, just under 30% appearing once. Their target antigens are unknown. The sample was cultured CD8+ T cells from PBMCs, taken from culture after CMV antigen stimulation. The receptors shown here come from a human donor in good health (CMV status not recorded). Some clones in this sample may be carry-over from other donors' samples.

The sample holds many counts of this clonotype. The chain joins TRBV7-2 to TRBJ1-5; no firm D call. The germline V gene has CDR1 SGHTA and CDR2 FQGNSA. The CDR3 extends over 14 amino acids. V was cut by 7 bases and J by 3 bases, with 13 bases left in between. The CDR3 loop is CASTTGGINQPQHF. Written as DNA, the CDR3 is TGTGCCAGCACCACTGGAGGCATCAATCAGCCCCAGCATTTT.

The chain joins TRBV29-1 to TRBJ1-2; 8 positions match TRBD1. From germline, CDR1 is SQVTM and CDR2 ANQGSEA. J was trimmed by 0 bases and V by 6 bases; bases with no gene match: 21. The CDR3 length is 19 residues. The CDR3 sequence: CSVRTGRDRILRANYGYTF. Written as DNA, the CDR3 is TGCAGCGTGAGGACAGGGAGGGATCGGATCCTTAGGGCTAACTATGGCTACACCTTC.

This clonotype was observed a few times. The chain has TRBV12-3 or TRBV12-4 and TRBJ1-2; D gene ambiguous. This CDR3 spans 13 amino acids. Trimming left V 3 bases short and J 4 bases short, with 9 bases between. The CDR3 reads CASSLRVSYGYTF. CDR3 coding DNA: TGTGCCAGCAGTTTGAGGGTCTCCTATGGCTACACCTTC.

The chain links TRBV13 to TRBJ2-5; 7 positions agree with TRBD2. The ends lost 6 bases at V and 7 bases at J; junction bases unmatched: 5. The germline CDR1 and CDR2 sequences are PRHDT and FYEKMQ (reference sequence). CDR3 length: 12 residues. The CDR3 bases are TGTGCCAGCAGAGGGAGGGAAAGGACCCAGTACTTC. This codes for CASRGRERTQYF.

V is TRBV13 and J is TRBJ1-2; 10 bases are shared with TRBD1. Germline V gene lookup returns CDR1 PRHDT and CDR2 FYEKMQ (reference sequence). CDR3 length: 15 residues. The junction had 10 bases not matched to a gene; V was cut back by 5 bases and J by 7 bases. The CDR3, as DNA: TGTGCCAGCAGCCCAATGACAGGGGGCAGGGGTGGCTACACCTTC. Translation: CASSPMTGGRGGYTF.

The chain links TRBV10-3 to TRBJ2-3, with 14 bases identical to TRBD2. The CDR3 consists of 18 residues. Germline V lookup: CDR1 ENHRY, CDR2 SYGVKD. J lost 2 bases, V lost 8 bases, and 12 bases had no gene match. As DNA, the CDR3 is TGTGCCATCGCATCGCCGGGACTAGCGGGGGAGCCCACAGATACGCAGTATTTT. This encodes CAIASPGLAGEPTDTQYF.

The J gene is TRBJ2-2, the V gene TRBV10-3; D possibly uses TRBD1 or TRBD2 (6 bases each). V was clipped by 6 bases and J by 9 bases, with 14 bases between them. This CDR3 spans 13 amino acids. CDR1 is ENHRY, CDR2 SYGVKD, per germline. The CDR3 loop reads CAIREGDGRELFF. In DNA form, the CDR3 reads TGTGCCATCAGGGAGGGGGACGGAAGGGAGCTGTTTTTT.

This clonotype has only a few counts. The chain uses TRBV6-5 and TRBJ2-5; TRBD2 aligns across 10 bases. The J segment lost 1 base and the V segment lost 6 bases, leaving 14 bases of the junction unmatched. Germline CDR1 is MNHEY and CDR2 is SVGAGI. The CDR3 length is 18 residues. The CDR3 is CASSPLLGTSVAQETQYF. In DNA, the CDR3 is TGTGCCAGCAGCCCACTCCTCGGGACTAGCGTCGCCCAAGAGACCCAGTACTTC.

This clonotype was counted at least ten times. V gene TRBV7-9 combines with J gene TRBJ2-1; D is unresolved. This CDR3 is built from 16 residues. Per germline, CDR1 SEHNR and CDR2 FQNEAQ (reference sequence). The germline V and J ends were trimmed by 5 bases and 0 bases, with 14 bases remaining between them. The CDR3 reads CASSGPDPVSYNEQFF. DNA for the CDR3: TGTGCCAGCAGCGGACCTGATCCCGTCTCCTACAATGAGCAGTTCTTC.

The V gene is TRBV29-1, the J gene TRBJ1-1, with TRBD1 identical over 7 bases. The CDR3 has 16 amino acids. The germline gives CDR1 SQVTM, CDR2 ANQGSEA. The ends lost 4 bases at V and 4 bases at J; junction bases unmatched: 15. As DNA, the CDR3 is TGCAGCGTTGGGGGTTCAGACAGGGCTGTGAGCACTGAAGCTTTCTTT. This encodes CSVGGSDRAVSTEAFF.

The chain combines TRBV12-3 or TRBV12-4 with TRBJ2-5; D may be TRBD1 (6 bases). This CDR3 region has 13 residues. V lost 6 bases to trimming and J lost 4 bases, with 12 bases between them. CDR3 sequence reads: CASRDSPGETQYF. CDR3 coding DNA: TGTGCCAGCAGGGACAGCCCGGGAGAGACCCAGTACTTC.

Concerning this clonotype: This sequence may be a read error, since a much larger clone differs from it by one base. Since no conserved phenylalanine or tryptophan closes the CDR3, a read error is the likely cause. For the CDR3, the DNA is TGTGCCGAAGAGGGGGCCGGGGAGCTGTTTTCT. This encodes CAEEGAGELFS. The chain carries TRBV7-2 and TRBJ2-2; D is perhaps TRBD1 (6 bases). Germline V gene lookup returns CDR1 SGHTA and CDR2 FQGNSA. The CDR3 covers 11 residues. V was pared by 11 bases and J by 6 bases, with 10 bases between.

CDR3 nucleotide sequence: TGCAGTGCTAAGTACGGCGGAGCCCAGTACTTC. It specifies CSAKYGGAQYF. This chain joins TRBV20-1 and TRBJ2-5; D remains ambiguous. With 4 bases removed from V and 9 bases from J, the gap between germline ends came to 12 bases. In germline, CDR1 is DFQATT, CDR2 SNEGSKA (reference sequence). This CDR3 region has 11 residues.

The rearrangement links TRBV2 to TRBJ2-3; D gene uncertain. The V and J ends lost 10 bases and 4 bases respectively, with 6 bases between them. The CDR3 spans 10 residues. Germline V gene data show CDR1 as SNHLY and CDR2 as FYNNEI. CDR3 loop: CATQSDTQYF. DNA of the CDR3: TGTGCCACCCAGTCAGATACGCAGTATTTT. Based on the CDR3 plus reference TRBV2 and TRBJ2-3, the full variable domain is EPEVTQTPSHQVTQMGQEVILRCVPISNHLYFYWYRQILGQKVEFLVSFYNNEISEKSEIFDDQFSVERPDGSNFTLKIRSTKLEDSAMYFCATQSDTQYFGPGTRLTVL.

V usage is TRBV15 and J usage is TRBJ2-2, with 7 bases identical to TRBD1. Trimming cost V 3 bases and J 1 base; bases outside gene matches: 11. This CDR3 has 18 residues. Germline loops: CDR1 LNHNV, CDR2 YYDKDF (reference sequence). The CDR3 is CATSSTDRTPWNTGELFF. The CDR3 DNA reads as TGTGCCACCAGCAGCACGGACAGGACCCCCTGGAACACCGGGGAGCTGTTTTTT.

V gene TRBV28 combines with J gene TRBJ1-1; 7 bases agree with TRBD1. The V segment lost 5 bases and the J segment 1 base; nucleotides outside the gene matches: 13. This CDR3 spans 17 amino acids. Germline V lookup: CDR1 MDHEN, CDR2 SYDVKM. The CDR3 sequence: CASSHLHHGTANTEAFF. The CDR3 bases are TGTGCCAGCAGTCACCTACATCATGGGACAGCGAACACTGAAGCTTTCTTT.

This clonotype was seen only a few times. In DNA form, the CDR3 reads TGTGCCAGCAGTGCGACACACAGGGGATTCGGAAACACCATATATTTT. Residues: CASSATHRGFGNTIYF. The V and J genes are TRBV6-1 and TRBJ1-3; 7 bases are a match to TRBD1. From germline, CDR1 is MNHNS and CDR2 SASEGT. V gave up 4 bases and J gave up 4 bases; unmatched junction bases: 10. This CDR3 is built from 16 residues.